This TCR beta chain comes out of a study of T cell repertoires in cytomegalovirus infection. Study-level results: Cumulative public TCR beta family frequency identified carriers of CMV plus the relevant HLA.

One entry per CDR3 protein, called by TCRdb with MiXCR from the reads. The sample lists roughly 570,000 distinct CDR3 sequences; roughly 43% were seen once. CDR3 length: 13 residues. Trimming cost V 8 bases and J 1 base, with 11 bases left between them. Germline V lookup: CDR1 SGHTA, CDR2 FQGNSA. With regard to this clonotype: Its antigen remains unidentified.

Source: cultured PBMCs, taken from culture after CMV antigen stimulation. The sequence came from a human donor in good health (CMV status not recorded). Some clones in this sample may be carry-over from other donors' samples. The J gene is TRBJ1-1, the V gene TRBV7-2; weak D call: TRBD1 (6 bases). CDR3 residues: CASERQANTEAFF. In DNA form, the CDR3 reads TGTGCCAGCGAGAGACAGGCGAACACTGAAGCTTTCTTT. The whole variable domain, remainder taken from reference TRBV7-2 and TRBJ1-1, is GAGVSQSPSNKVTEKGKDVELRCDPISGHTALYWYRQSLGQGLEFLIYFQGNSAPDKSGLPSDRFSAERTGGSVSTLTIQRTQQEDSAVYLCASERQANTEAFFGQGTRLTVV.